These T cell receptor beta chains were read from a single sample in a study of T cells in localized non-small cell lung cancer. Clones were read by immunoSEQ multiplex PCR, and TCRdb kept only the in-frame ones, dropping some. The repertoire consists of some 10,000 clones, with about 88% occurring once and the leading ten covering over 7.5%. The sample here was peripheral blood, taken before any cancer treatment. The source of these receptors is a male donor at least 60 years old with stage III lung adenocarcinoma. CDR3s include the opening cysteine and the closing phenylalanine or tryptophan.

j_call,v_call,cdr3_aa
TRBJ2-5,TRBV18,CASSPWGAGPETQYF
TRBJ2-2,TRBV28,CASEDRLTGELFF
TRBJ1-5,TRBV7-2,CASSSNVQPQHF
TRBJ1-2,TRBV6-5,CASSLNYGYTF
TRBJ2-1,TRBV5-6,CASSLDGLAGANEQFF
TRBJ1-4,TRBV7-6,CASSDGGRGEKLFF
TRBJ2-1,TRBV6-5,CASMGRAHEQFF
TRBJ1-1,TRBV19,CASSTFPNRRSLNTEAFF
TRBJ2-2,TRBV9,CASSAGDSGGAYTGELFF
TRBJ1-1,TRBV19,CASSTPWIQGSAEAFF
TRBJ1-1,TRBV4-2,CASSQGGTGEFTEAFF
TRBJ2-2,TRBV7-6,CASSVQQGAGTGELFF
TRBJ2-6,TRBV5-5,CASSLTGSGANVLTF
TRBJ2-7,TRBV5-4,CASSFFPPRTGDYEQYF
TRBJ1-1,TRBV6-5,CASSRGGDLNTEAFF
TRBJ2-1,TRBV5-1,CASSLGQGARGYNEQFF
TRBJ2-7,TRBV7-9,CASSLLGESSYEQYF
TRBJ2-7,TRBV19,CASSPRAGSYEQYF
TRBJ2-3,TRBV7-2,CASSLYPAQYF
TRBJ1-1,TRBV29-1,CSVALGGMNTEAFF
TRBJ2-2,TRBV25-1,CASSELGLAGSTGELFF
TRBJ1-1,TRBV28,CASIEGLAFF
TRBJ2-7,TRBV5-1,CASSPFGTGAYEQYF
TRBJ2-1,TRBV7-8,CASSPWGNPSYNEQFF
TRBJ1-1,TRBV7-2,CASSLRIGREAFF
TRBJ1-1,TRBV2,CASSERGRGTEAFF
TRBJ2-2,TRBV5-4,CASSWVTSGGPGELFF
TRBJ2-1,TRBV27,CASSLSPLYNEQFF
TRBJ2-5,TRBV12-5,CASGSGTGQETQYF
TRBJ1-1,TRBV7-9,CASSSHWGHDTEAFF
TRBJ2-2,TRBV7-7,CASSPDPSNTGELFF
TRBJ2-2,TRBV5-4,CASSQMAGVVGELFF
TRBJ2-5,TRBV5-4,CAMAGVLETQYF
TRBJ2-1,TRBV5-1,CASSLIGEQFF
TRBJ1-5,TRBV27,CASSPYSPSNQPQHF
TRBJ1-6,TRBV2,CASRVDNSPLHF
TRBJ1-1,TRBV7-3,CASSAQGNTEAFF
TRBJ2-3,TRBV7-3,CASSLGTSADTQYF
TRBJ2-7,TRBV29-1,CSVVGLAGLNEQYF
TRBJ2-7,TRBV6-5,CASSYRGAEAYEQYF
TRBJ1-3,TRBV10-3,CAIYSGASSGNTIYF
TRBJ2-1,TRBV7-8,CASSLVTADYYNEQFF
TRBJ2-2,TRBV2,CASSEETGGDTGELFF
TRBJ2-3,TRBV2,CASSPRKGHTTDTQYF
TRBJ1-4,TRBV28,CASSRSTPNEKLFF
TRBJ2-1,TRBV5-1,CASSYAGAIGEQFF
TRBJ1-1,TRBV7-9,CASSPGDTEAFF
TRBJ1-5,TRBV27,CASSLYGTGVGNQPQHF
TRBJ2-5,TRBV5-4,CASSRTSGVQETQYF
TRBJ2-7,TRBV30,CAWSAKKQYF